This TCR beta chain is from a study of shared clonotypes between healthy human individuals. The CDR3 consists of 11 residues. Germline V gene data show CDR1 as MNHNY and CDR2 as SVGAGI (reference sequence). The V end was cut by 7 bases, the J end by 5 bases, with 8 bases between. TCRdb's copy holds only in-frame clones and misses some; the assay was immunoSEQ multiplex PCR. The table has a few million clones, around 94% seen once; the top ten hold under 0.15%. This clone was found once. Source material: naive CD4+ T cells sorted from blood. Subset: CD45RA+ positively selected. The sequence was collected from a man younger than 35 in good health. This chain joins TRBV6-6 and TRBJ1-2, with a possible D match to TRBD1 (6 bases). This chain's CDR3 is CASTQGYGYTF. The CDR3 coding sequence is TGTGCCAGCACGCAGGGGTATGGCTACACCTTC.